The next 24 T cell receptor beta chains were all read from a single sample in a study of T cells in Graves' hyperthyroidism and ophthalmopathy. Amplified TCR beta CDR3 regions came from RNA transcripts. First-round RT-PCR with HTBI primers amplified the TCR CDR3 region. Each CDR3 protein gets one entry after TCRdb re-called the multiplex PCR reads with MiXCR. Among 750,000 to 950,000 distinct CDR3 sequences listed, more than 30% were seen once. The specimen sequenced was blood. The receptors stem from a young man with Graves' hyperthyroidism.

The chain has TRBV2 and TRBJ2-7; 10 positions match TRBD2. V was clipped by 3 bases and J by 6 bases; unmatched bases: 5. Germline-derived CDR1 and CDR2 are SNHLY and FYNNEI. The CDR3 contains 14 residues. The CDR3 DNA follows: TGTGCCAGCAGTGATCTAGCGGGAGTCGCCGAGCAGTACTTC. Protein: CASSDLAGVAEQYF. The whole variable domain, filled in from reference TRBV2 and TRBJ2-7, reads EPEVTQTPSHQVTQMGQEVILRCVPISNHLYFYWYRQILGQKVEFLVSFYNNEISEKSEIFDDQFSVERPDGSNFTLKIRSTKLEDSAMYFCASSDLAGVAEQYFGPGTRLTVT.

This chain connects TRBV7-9 to TRBJ1-5; 7 bases fit TRBD1. CDR1 and CDR2 from the germline V gene are SEHNR and FQNEAQ (reference sequence). The J segment lost 0 bases and the V segment lost 8 bases, leaving 10 bases of the junction unmatched. The CDR3 extends over 16 amino acids. CDR3 loop: CASRDRDSLSNQPQHF. The DNA of the CDR3 is TGTGCCAGCCGCGACAGGGATTCACTTAGCAATCAGCCCCAGCATTTT.

This clonotype came up many times. CDR3 protein: CASSFSAGVGEQYF. In DNA, the CDR3 is TGCGCCAGCAGCTTCTCCGCGGGGGTCGGAGAGCAGTACTTC. The V gene is TRBV5-1, the J gene TRBJ2-7; 7 bases fit TRBD2. Germline V gene sequence: CDR1 SGHRS, CDR2 YFSETQ. CDR3 length: 14 residues. V was clipped by 2 bases and J by 7 bases; unmatched bases: 9.

Remarks on this clonotype: This sequence may be a read error, since a much larger clone differs from it by one base. V and J are TRBV7-2 and TRBJ1-2, with a weak D call TRBD1 (5 bases). Germline lookup yields CDR1 SGHTA and CDR2 FQGNSA. This CDR3 has 16 amino acids. Trimming removed 5 bases from V and 5 bases from J, with 21 bases in between. This CDR3 reads CASSPQGIIQPYGYTF. The CDR3 nucleotides are TGTGCCAGCAGCCCTCAGGGAATTATTCAACCTTATGGCTACACCTTC.

The J gene is TRBJ2-2, the V gene TRBV6-5; a possible D gene is TRBD2 (5 bases). Trimming removed 0 bases from V and 5 bases from J, with 13 bases in between. In germline, CDR1 is MNHEY, CDR2 SVGAGI. This CDR3 region has 16 residues. The CDR3 loop reads CASSYSTPTGTGELFF. The CDR3 region has the DNA TGTGCCAGCAGTTACTCGACTCCGACGGGAACCGGGGAGCTGTTTTTT.

This clonotype was detected many times. The chain couples TRBV2 to TRBJ1-4, with TRBD1 matching 7 bases. Per germline, CDR1 SNHLY and CDR2 FYNNEI. Losses at the gene ends were 3 bases for V and 10 bases for J; bases not matched to a gene: 5. The CDR3 has 13 residues. The CDR3, as DNA: TGTGCCAGCAGTGAGACAGGGACCGGAAAACTGTTTTTT. It encodes CASSETGTGKLFF.

The chain joins TRBV5-1 to TRBJ1-1; D may be TRBD1 (5 bases). CDR1 is SGHRS, CDR2 YFSETQ, per germline. Deletions cut 0 bases from V and 4 bases from J, with 16 bases between. The CDR3 has 16 amino acids. CDR3 in amino acids: CASSLGLDGAITEAFF. CDR3 coding DNA: TGCGCCAGCAGCTTGGGTTTGGATGGGGCGATCACTGAAGCTTTCTTT.

This clonotype was counted a few times. The genes are TRBV24-1 and TRBJ1-1, with a possible D match to TRBD1 (5 bases). Germline CDR1 reads KGHDR; CDR2 reads SFDVKD. The CDR3 runs 17 residues. The germline V and J ends were trimmed by 7 bases and 6 bases, with 26 bases remaining between them. CDR3 region: CATRGRAPLVRLAEAFF. The CDR3 DNA reads as TGTGCCACCAGAGGCAGGGCGCCCTTGGTCCGTTTGGCTGAAGCTTTCTTT.

This clonotype was found many times. The chain carries TRBV7-9 and TRBJ2-7; no clear D gene. Deletions cut 5 bases from V and 2 bases from J, with 13 bases between. This CDR3 comprises 14 residues. Germline assignment: CDR1 SEHNR and CDR2 FQNEAQ (reference sequence). The CDR3: CASSPGRVPYEQYF. CDR3 in DNA: TGTGCCAGCAGCCCAGGAAGGGTTCCCTACGAGCAGTACTTC.

The V call is TRBV7-6, the J call TRBJ2-3; D remains ambiguous. V shed 3 bases and J shed 4 bases, with 8 bases lying between them. CDR3 length: 13 amino acids. Germline values: CDR1 SGHVS, CDR2 FNYEAQ. The CDR3 DNA is TGTGCCAGCAGCTTTCGAGGATCAGATACGCAGTATTTT. Its translation is CASSFRGSDTQYF.

This clonotype was seen a few times. The gene calls are TRBV12-5 and TRBJ1-5; TRBD1 agrees at 9 bases. The CDR3 consists of 15 residues. Trimming at V came to 5 bases and at J to 7 bases, leaving 9 bases not matched to a gene. Per germline, CDR1 LGHNT and CDR2 FRNRAP. CDR3: CASGPTGTGHQPQHF. The CDR3 nucleotides are TGTGCTAGTGGTCCCACCGGGACAGGGCACCAGCCCCAGCATTTT.

This clonotype was counted many times. CDR3 sequence: CASSVSGAQDSPLHF. The DNA for the CDR3 is TGTGCCAGCAGCGTAAGCGGCGCCCAAGATTCACCCCTCCACTTT. This chain connects TRBV9 to TRBJ1-6; D uncertain. This CDR3 contains 15 residues. Trimming removed 1 base at V and 8 bases at J, with 13 bases between. The germline V gene encodes CDR1 SGDLS and CDR2 YYNGEE.

This clonotype was found many times. J is TRBJ1-5 and V is TRBV2, with D possibly matching TRBD1 (5 bases). Trimming took 5 bases from V and 3 from J, leaving 11 bases between them. The CDR3 totals 14 residues. CDR1 is SNHLY and CDR2 is FYNNEI in the germline V gene. CDR3 sequence (DNA): TGTGCCAGCAGTAAAGGGGAAAACAATCAGCCCCAGCATTTT. It encodes CASSKGENNQPQHF.

This clonotype was detected ten times or more. The chain links TRBV19 to TRBJ2-2; no firm D call. V gave up 11 bases and J gave up 4 bases, with 11 bases separating them. The CDR3 has 12 residues. CDR1 LNHDA and CDR2 SQIVND come from the germline V gene (reference sequence). CDR3 sequence reads: CASLTLTGELFF. For the CDR3, the DNA is TGTGCCTCGCTAACGCTCACCGGGGAGCTGTTTTTT.

This clonotype was seen a few times. V is TRBV4-3 and J is TRBJ1-5; tentative D call: TRBD1 (5 bases). Germline assignment: CDR1 LGHNA and CDR2 YSLEER. The CDR3 has 15 residues. V was pared by 3 bases and J by 4 bases, with 13 bases between. The CDR3: CASSHTGTPNQPQHF. For the CDR3, the DNA is TGCGCCAGCAGCCACACCGGGACCCCAAATCAGCCCCAGCATTTT.

This clonotype was observed a few times. This chain links TRBV4-2 with TRBJ1-4, with TRBD1 matching 8 bases. V was clipped by 2 bases and J by 8 bases; unmatched bases: 16. Germline values: CDR1 LGHNA, CDR2 YNFKEQ. CDR3 length equals 18 residues. CDR3 DNA sequence: TGTGCCAGCAGCCAACCCTATACCGCTGACAGGGGAGACGAAAAACTGTTTTTT. Protein product: CASSQPYTADRGDEKLFF.

In its sample, this clonotype was seen a few times. V is TRBV6-5 and J is TRBJ2-5; 12 nucleotides line up with TRBD1. This CDR3 region has 18 residues. Losses at the gene ends were 6 bases for V and 5 bases for J; bases not matched to a gene: 16. The germline V gene encodes CDR1 MNHEY and CDR2 SVGAGI. In DNA form, the CDR3 reads TGTGCCAGCAGCCACCGGGACAGGGGGCGCCAAGAGAGGGAGACCCAGTACTTC. It specifies CASSHRDRGRQERETQYF.

The chain couples TRBV14 to TRBJ2-7, with D uncertain. Germline CDR1 reads SGHDN; CDR2 reads FVKESK. The CDR3 has 14 amino acids. The V gene lost 1 base and the J gene lost 3 bases, with 10 bases spanning the gap. The DNA of the CDR3 is TGTGCCAGCAGCCAAGTTCACGGCAACTACGAGCAGTACTTC. The encoded protein is CASSQVHGNYEQYF.

This chain joins TRBV6-6 and TRBJ2-7; D remains ambiguous. In germline, CDR1 is MNHNY, CDR2 SVGAGI (reference sequence). Trimming took 6 bases from V and 6 from J, leaving 15 bases between them. The CDR3 contains 13 residues. DNA of the CDR3: TGTGCCAGCAGCCCTCCCCTCGACGGCGAGCAGTACTTC. It codes for CASSPPLDGEQYF.

Of note for this clonotype: A much larger clone differs from this one at a single base, so this may be a read error. The V call is TRBV29-1, the J call TRBJ1-3; the D is unclear. Germline CDR1 and CDR2: SQVTM and ANQGSEA. The CDR3 is 14 amino acids. The V gene lost 4 bases and the J gene lost 3 bases, with 13 bases spanning the gap. The CDR3 sequence is CSVGSEASGNTIYF. The CDR3 DNA sequence: TGCAGCGTTGGGTCGGAGGCGAGTGGAAACACCATATATTTT.

The chain carries TRBV7-6 and TRBJ2-7, with 10 positions matching TRBD2. This CDR3 contains 13 residues. Per germline, CDR1 SGHVS and CDR2 FNYEAQ. J gave up 9 bases and V 5 bases, and 7 bases lay outside the gene matches. CDR3 coding DNA: TGTGCCAGCAGCAACCTACTAGCGGGGCTGCAGTACTTC. Translating gives CASSNLLAGLQYF.

The rearrangement joins TRBV25-1 to TRBJ1-2; D perhaps matches TRBD1 (6 bases). The V end lost 8 bases, the J end lost 3 bases, and 16 bases lay between the germline ends. Germline V gene data show CDR1 as MGHDK and CDR2 as SYGVNS. This CDR3 has 14 residues. CDR3 coding DNA: TGTGCCAGCTCCCTACAGGGTTGGGACTATGGCTACACCTTC. This translates into CASSLQGWDYGYTF.

The J gene is TRBJ1-4, the V gene TRBV2, with a weak D call TRBD1 (5 bases). CDR1 is SNHLY and CDR2 is FYNNEI in the germline V gene. The CDR3 sequence is 19 residues long. The V and J ends lost 6 bases and 0 bases respectively, with 23 bases between them. CDR3 residues: CASRAPVTGTVATNEKLFF. CDR3 nucleotide sequence: TGTGCCAGCAGGGCACCCGTGACCGGGACCGTTGCAACTAATGAAAAACTGTTTTTT.

The chain couples TRBV7-9 to TRBJ2-7; possibly TRBD2 for D (5 bases). Germline CDR1 is SEHNR and CDR2 is FQNEAQ (reference sequence). CDR3 size: 13 residues. Trimming removed 5 bases at V and 4 bases at J, with 12 bases between. The chain's CDR3 is CASSDGKVYEQYF. The CDR3 region has the DNA TGTGCCAGCAGCGACGGGAAAGTGTACGAGCAGTACTTC. The full variable domain, completed using reference TRBV7-9 and TRBJ2-7, is DTGVSQNPRHKITKRGQNVTFRCDPISEHNRLYWYRQTLGQGPEFLTYFQNEAQLEKSRLLSDRFSAERPKGSFSTLEIQRTEQGDSAMYLCASSDGKVYEQYFGPGTRLTVT.